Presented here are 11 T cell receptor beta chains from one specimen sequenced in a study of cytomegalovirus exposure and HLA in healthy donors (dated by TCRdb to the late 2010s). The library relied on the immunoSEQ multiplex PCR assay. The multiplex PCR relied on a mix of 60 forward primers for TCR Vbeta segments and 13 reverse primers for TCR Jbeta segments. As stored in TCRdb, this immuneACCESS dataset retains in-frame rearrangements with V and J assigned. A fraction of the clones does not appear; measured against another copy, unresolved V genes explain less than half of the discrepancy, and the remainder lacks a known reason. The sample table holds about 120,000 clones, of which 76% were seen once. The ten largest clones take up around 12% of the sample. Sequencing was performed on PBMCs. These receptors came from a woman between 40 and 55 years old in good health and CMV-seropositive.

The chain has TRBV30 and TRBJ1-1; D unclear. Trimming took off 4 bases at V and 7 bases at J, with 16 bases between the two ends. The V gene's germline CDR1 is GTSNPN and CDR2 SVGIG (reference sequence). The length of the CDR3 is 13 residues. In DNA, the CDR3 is TGTGCCTGGAACTATCCCGGCGGAAATGAAGCTTTCTTT. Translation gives CAWNYPGGNEAFF.

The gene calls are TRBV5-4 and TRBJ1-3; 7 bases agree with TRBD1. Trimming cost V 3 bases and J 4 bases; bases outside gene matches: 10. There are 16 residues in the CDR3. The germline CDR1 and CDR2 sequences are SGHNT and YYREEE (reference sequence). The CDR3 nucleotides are TGTGCCAGCAGCTACGGAACAGGGGATTCAGGAAACACCATATATTTT. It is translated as CASSYGTGDSGNTIYF.

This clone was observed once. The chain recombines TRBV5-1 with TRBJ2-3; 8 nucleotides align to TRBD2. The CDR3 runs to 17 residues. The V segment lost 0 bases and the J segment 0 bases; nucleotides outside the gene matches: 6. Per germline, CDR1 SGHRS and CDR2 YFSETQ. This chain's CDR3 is CASSLVAAGASTDTQYF. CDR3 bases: TGCGCCAGCAGCTTGGTGGCAGCGGGGGCTAGCACAGATACGCAGTATTTT.

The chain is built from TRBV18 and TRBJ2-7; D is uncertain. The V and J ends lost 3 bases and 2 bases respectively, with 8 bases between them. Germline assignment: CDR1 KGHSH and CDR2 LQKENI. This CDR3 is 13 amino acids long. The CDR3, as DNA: TGTGCCAGCTCACCGCCCGGAGCCTACGAGCAGTACTTC. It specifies CASSPPGAYEQYF.

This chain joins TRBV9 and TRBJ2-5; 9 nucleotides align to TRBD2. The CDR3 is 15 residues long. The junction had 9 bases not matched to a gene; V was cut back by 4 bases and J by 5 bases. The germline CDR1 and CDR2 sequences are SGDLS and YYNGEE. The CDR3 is CASSIAGERRETQYF. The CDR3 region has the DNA TGTGCCAGCAGCATAGCGGGGGAAAGGCGGGAGACCCAGTACTTC.

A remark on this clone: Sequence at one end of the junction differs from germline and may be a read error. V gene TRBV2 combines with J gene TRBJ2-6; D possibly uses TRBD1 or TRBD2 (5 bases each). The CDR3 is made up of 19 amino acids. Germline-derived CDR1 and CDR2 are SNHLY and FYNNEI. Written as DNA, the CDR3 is TGTGCCAGCAGCGAAGAGGGCTACAGGTCCCGCTCTGGGGCCAACGTCCTGACTTTC. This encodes CASSEEGYRSRSGANVLTF.

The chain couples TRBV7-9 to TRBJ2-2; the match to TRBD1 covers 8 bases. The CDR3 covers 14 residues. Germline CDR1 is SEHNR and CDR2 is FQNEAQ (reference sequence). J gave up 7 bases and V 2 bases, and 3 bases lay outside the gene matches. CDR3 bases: TGTGCCAGCAGCTTACGACAGGGGTACGGGGAGCTGTTTTTT. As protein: CASSLRQGYGELFF.

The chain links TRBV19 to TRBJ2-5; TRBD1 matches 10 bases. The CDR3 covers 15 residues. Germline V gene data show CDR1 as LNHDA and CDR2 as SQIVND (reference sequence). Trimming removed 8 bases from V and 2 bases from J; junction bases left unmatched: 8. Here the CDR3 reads CASAGTGEVQETQYF. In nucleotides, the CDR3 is TGTGCCAGTGCAGGGACAGGGGAAGTACAAGAGACCCAGTACTTC.

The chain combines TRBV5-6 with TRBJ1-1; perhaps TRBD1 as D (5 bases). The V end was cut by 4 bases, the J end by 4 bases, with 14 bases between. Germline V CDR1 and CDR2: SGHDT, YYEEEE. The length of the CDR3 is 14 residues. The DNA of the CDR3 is TGTGCCAGCAGCCCGGCCGGGGGTCCCACTGAAGCTTTCTTT. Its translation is CASSPAGGPTEAFF.

CDR3 protein: CASSFRTDSYEQYF. In nucleotides, the CDR3 is TGTGCCAGCAGTTTTCGGACAGACTCCTACGAGCAGTACTTC. The chain links TRBV27 to TRBJ2-7, with TRBD1 as a possible D gene (6 bases). The germline V gene encodes CDR1 MNHEY and CDR2 SMNVEV (reference sequence). This CDR3 contains 14 residues. V was cut by 3 bases and J by 0 bases, with 9 bases left in between.

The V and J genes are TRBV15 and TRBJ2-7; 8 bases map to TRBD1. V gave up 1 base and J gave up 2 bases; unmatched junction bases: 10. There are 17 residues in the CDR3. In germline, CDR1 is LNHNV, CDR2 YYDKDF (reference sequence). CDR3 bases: TGTGCCACCAGCAGAGGAGGACAGGGCTTCGTCCCCTACGAGCAGTACTTC. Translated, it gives CATSRGGQGFVPYEQYF.